This entry concerns a single T cell receptor (beta chain). Its antigen is unknown. Trimming took 4 bases from V and 4 from J; bases not matched to a gene: 11. The CDR3 runs to 17 residues. Per the germline V gene, CDR1 is MNHNS and CDR2 is SASEGT. The record originates from a study of T cell responses to AZD1222 COVID-19 vaccine. General study findings and limits: Mostly white British, mostly female donors; authors suggested clonal diversity may be underestimated. Spike-wide coverage was observed for vaccine-associated CD4 TCRs, with dominant responses at 160-218 and 743-854.

Generated by immunoSEQ multiplex PCR, the TCRdb table keeps only in-frame clones and is missing some. Of roughly 100,000 clones detected, roughly 90% appear once; the ten largest clones hold 16%. This chain links TRBV6-1 with TRBJ2-2, with 8 bases aligning to TRBD1. This TCR was recovered from an adult in good health. The sequencing used peripheral blood, collected on day 0 of AZD1222 vaccination. This chain's CDR3 is CASSALQGARGTGELFF. The CDR3 bases are TGTGCCAGCAGTGCGCTTCAGGGGGCTAGGGGCACCGGGGAGCTGTTTTTT.